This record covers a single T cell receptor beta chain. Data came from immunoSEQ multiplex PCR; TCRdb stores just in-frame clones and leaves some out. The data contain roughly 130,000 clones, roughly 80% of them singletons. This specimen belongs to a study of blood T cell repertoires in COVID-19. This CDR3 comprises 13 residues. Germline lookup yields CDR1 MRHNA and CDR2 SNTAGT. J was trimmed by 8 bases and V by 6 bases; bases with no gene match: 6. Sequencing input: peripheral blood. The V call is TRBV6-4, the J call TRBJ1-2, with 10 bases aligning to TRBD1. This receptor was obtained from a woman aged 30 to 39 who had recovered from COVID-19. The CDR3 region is CASSSDRGYGYTF. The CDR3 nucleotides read TGTGCCAGCAGCTCGGACAGGGGGTACGGCTACACCTTC.